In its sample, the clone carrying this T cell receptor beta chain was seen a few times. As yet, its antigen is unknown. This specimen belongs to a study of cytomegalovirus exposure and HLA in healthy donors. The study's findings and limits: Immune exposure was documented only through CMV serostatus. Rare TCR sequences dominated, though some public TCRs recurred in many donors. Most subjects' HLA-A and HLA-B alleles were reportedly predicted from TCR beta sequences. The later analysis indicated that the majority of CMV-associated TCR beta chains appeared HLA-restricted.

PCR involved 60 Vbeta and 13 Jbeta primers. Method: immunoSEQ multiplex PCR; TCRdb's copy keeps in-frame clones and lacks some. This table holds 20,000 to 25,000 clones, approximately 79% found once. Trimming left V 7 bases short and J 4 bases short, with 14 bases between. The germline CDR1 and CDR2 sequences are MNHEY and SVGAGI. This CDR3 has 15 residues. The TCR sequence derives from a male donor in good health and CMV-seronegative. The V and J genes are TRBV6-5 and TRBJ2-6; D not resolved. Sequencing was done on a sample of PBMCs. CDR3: CASTPVFTGANVLTF. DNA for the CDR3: TGTGCCAGCACCCCAGTCTTTACCGGGGCCAACGTCCTGACTTTC.